Below, 18 T cell receptor beta chains from the same sample are listed, as sequenced in a study of PD-L1 blockade in urothelial cancer. This table comes from immunoSEQ multiplex PCR, and its TCRdb copy is limited to in-frame clones, with some not included. This table has nearly 50,000 clones, 70% to 90% appearing once. Described time point: peripheral blood 6 weeks after treatment start. This specimen consisted of PBMCs, obtained around atezolizumab (anti-PD-L1) treatment. Receptors were obtained from a man between 50 and 59 years old with urothelial cancer.

This chain links TRBV7-9 with TRBJ1-4, with TRBD1 matching over 11 bases. This CDR3 is built from 14 residues. Germline assignment: CDR1 SEHNR and CDR2 FQNEAQ (reference sequence). After removal of 5 bases from V and 7 bases from J, the junction contained 3 bases not matched to a gene. CDR3 sequence: CASSPGTGGEKLFF. The CDR3 DNA reads as TGTGCCAGCAGCCCCGGGACAGGGGGTGAAAAACTGTTTTTT.

The V and J genes are TRBV18 and TRBJ1-1; D is possibly TRBD1 (5 bases). V lost 3 bases to trimming and J lost 5 bases, with 10 bases between them. This CDR3 is built from 13 residues. The V gene's germline CDR1 is KGHSH and CDR2 LQKENI. For the CDR3, the DNA is TGTGCCAGCTCACCCCAGGGCCGGACTGAAGCTTTCTTT. Its translation: CASSPQGRTEAFF.

V usage is TRBV19 and J usage is TRBJ2-5; TRBD2 aligns across 7 bases. There are 14 residues in the CDR3. Germline assignment: CDR1 LNHDA and CDR2 SQIVND (reference sequence). V shed 5 bases and J 2 bases; nucleotides not matched to a gene: 5. The CDR3 region is CASSQTSRQETQYF. CDR3 nucleotides: TGTGCCAGTAGTCAGACTAGCAGACAAGAGACCCAGTACTTC.

This clone was recorded only once. The chain carries TRBV5-1 and TRBJ2-5, with D possibly matching TRBD1 (6 bases). Germline loops: CDR1 SGHRS, CDR2 YFSETQ. Deletions cut 4 bases from V and 4 bases from J, with 14 bases between. This CDR3 region has 14 residues. The CDR3 region is CASSIGQKRETQYF. Written as DNA, the CDR3 is TGCGCCAGCAGCATAGGACAGAAAAGAGAGACCCAGTACTTC.

V usage is TRBV19 and J usage is TRBJ2-1; 9 nucleotides agree with TRBD2. Germline values: CDR1 LNHDA, CDR2 SQIVND (reference sequence). The CDR3 length is 16 residues. With V trimmed by 5 bases and J by 8 bases, 13 bases remained unmatched. The CDR3 DNA reads TGTGCCAGTAGTCCCGAGCTAGCGGGGTCGGGCTATGAGCAGTTCTTC. This codes for CASSPELAGSGYEQFF.

This chain links TRBV7-8 with TRBJ2-7; tentatively, D is TRBD1 (6 bases). There are 18 residues in the CDR3. CDR1 and CDR2 from the germline V gene are SGHVS and FQNEAQ. Trimming pared 0 bases from V and 2 bases from J, leaving 20 bases between. In DNA form, the CDR3 reads TGTGCCAGCAGCTTAGCCCGACCCGGGACACTAAGCACCTACGAGCAGTACTTC. Translation: CASSLARPGTLSTYEQYF.

In the case of this clone: Compared with germline, one end of the junction differs, possibly owing to a read error. V usage is TRBV6-6 and J usage is TRBJ2-1, with 8 bases that match TRBD2. The CDR3 runs to 11 residues. Germline CDR1 MNHNY, CDR2 SVGAGI (reference sequence). The DNA for the CDR3 is TGTGCCAGCAGTCAGGAGCGGGAGTCGATCTTC. This gives the protein CASSQERESIF.

The rearrangement links TRBV28 to TRBJ1-4, with 9 bases fitting TRBD1. With V trimmed by 6 bases and J by 8 bases, 10 bases remained unmatched. Per germline, CDR1 MDHEN and CDR2 SYDVKM. This CDR3 is built from 15 residues. The chain's CDR3 is CASRAPTGGREKLFF. The CDR3 bases are TGTGCCAGCAGAGCCCCGACAGGGGGAAGGGAAAAACTGTTTTTT.

The chain recombines TRBV7-9 with TRBJ1-5; D remains ambiguous. The CDR3 sequence is 15 residues long. Germline loops: CDR1 SEHNR, CDR2 FQNEAQ (reference sequence). Trimming took 1 base from V and 1 from J, leaving 8 bases between them. The CDR3 protein is CASSLGRGSNQPQHF. The CDR3 DNA is TGTGCCAGCAGCTTAGGTCGCGGCAGCAATCAGCCCCAGCATTTT.

The chain recombines TRBV25-1 with TRBJ1-2, with TRBD1 matching 7 bases. The ends lost 4 bases at V and 4 bases at J; junction bases unmatched: 9. The length of the CDR3 is 15 residues. In germline, CDR1 is MGHDK, CDR2 SYGVNS. Here the CDR3 reads CASSAGQSLTYGYTF. The CDR3 coding sequence is TGTGCCAGCAGTGCGGGACAGTCTCTTACCTATGGCTACACCTTC.

The chain recombines TRBV19 with TRBJ2-7, with D tentatively TRBD2 (5 bases). V lost 5 bases, J lost 1 base, and 9 bases lay in between. Germline assignment: CDR1 LNHDA and CDR2 SQIVND (reference sequence). This CDR3 has 13 residues. This CDR3 reads CASSWRQSYEQYF. The CDR3 nucleotides read TGTGCCAGTAGTTGGAGGCAGTCCTACGAGCAGTACTTC.

This clone was observed a handful of times. J is TRBJ2-3 and V is TRBV27; 8 bases align to TRBD1. The ends lost 4 bases at V and 4 bases at J; junction bases unmatched: 13. The germline V gene has CDR1 MNHEY and CDR2 SMNVEV (reference sequence). This CDR3 comprises 17 residues. DNA of the CDR3: TGTGCCAGCAGTTCGATTACTCCCAGGGGGCTCGCAGATACGCAGTATTTT. Its translation: CASSSITPRGLADTQYF.

This sequence joins TRBV5-1 and TRBJ2-5, with 8 bases that match TRBD2. V lost 2 bases to trimming and J lost 2 bases; unmatched junction nucleotides: 5. CDR3 length equals 15 residues. Per germline, CDR1 SGHRS and CDR2 YFSETQ. As DNA, the CDR3 is TGCGCCAGCAGCTTTCCGGGGGGGGTACAAGAGACCCAGTACTTC. Translated: CASSFPGGVQETQYF.

This chain joins TRBV27 and TRBJ1-1, with TRBD1 matching over 7 bases. V lost 10 bases and J lost 6; bases outside the gene matches: 14. The germline V gene encodes CDR1 MNHEY and CDR2 SMNVEV (reference sequence). The CDR3 length is 14 residues. CDR3 residues: CATHLTGSSSEAFF. The CDR3 region has the DNA TGTGCCACCCACCTGACAGGGAGTTCGTCTGAAGCTTTCTTT.

V is TRBV30 and J is TRBJ1-5, with 12 bases identical to TRBD1. Germline values: CDR1 GTSNPN, CDR2 SVGIG (reference sequence). V trimming: 2 bases; J trimming: 6 bases; junction bases outside the gene matches: 2. The CDR3 loop spans 14 amino acids. The CDR3 loop is CAWSLGQGAQPQHF. The CDR3 DNA is TGTGCCTGGAGTCTGGGACAGGGGGCTCAGCCCCAGCATTTT.

The chain recombines TRBV7-9 with TRBJ2-7, with D possibly matching TRBD2 (6 bases). The V and J ends lost 4 bases and 2 bases respectively, with 15 bases between them. The CDR3 loop spans 15 amino acids. Germline V gene sequence: CDR1 SEHNR, CDR2 FQNEAQ (reference sequence). CDR3 in amino acids: CASSSSSDTPYEQYF. CDR3 DNA sequence: TGTGCCAGCAGCTCCTCTAGCGACACACCCTACGAGCAGTACTTC.

In its sample, this clone was seen a few times. V gene TRBV5-6 combines with J gene TRBJ1-6; the match to TRBD1 covers 7 bases. The trim removed 2 bases at V and 7 bases at J, leaving 6 bases unmatched. The germline V gene has CDR1 SGHDT and CDR2 YYEEEE. There are 15 residues in the CDR3. The CDR3 sequence is CASSFTTGENSPLHF. The CDR3, as DNA: TGTGCCAGCAGCTTTACCACAGGGGAAAATTCACCCCTCCACTTT.

This clone appeared a few times. This chain connects TRBV27 to TRBJ2-3, with TRBD2 matching over 13 bases. The V gene end was trimmed by 4 bases and the J gene end by 5 bases; junction bases not matched to a gene: 3. The V gene's germline CDR1 is MNHEY and CDR2 SMNVEV (reference sequence). The CDR3 length is 15 residues. CDR3 nucleotides: TGTGCCAGCAGTTCACTAGCGGGGGGGATAGATACGCAGTATTTT. This sequence encodes CASSSLAGGIDTQYF.